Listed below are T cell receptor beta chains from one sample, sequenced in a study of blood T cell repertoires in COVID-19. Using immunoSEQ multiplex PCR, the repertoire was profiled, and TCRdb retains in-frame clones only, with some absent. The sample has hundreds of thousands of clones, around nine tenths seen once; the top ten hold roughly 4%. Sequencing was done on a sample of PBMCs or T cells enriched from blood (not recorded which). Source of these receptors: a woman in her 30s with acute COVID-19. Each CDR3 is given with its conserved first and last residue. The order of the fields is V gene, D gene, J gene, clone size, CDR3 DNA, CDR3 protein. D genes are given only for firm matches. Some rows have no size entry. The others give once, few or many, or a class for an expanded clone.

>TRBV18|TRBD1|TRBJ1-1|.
TGTGCCAGCTCACCCGCTTCGACAGGGGTGAACACTGAAGCTTTCTTT
CASSPASTGVNTEAFF
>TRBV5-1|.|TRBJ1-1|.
TGCGCCAGCAGCTTGCAACGGGGAGTTATGAACACTGAAGCTTTCTTT
CASSLQRGVMNTEAFF
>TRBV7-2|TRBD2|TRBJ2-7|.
TGTGCCAGCAGCCAACCGGGACTACCTCGCGAGCAGTACTTC
CASSQPGLPREQYF
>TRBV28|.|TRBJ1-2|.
TGTGCCAGCAGCTACGTAGGAGGGATCTATGGCTACACCTTC
CASSYVGGIYGYTF
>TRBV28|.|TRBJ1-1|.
TGTGCCAGCAGTCCCGTGTGGGGGCTGAACACTGAAGCTTTCTTT
CASSPVWGLNTEAFF
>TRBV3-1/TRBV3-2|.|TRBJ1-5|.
TGTGCCAGCAGCCAAGATCGGGCTAAGGGAGGGGGTCAGCCCCAGCATTTT
CASSQDRAKGGGQPQHF
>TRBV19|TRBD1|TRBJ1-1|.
TGTGCCAGTAGTATTGCAGGGGGCACTGAAGCTTTCTTT
CASSIAGGTEAFF
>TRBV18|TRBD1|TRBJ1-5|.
TGTGCCAGCTCACCTTACAGGGGTTCTCAGCCCCAGCATTTT
CASSPYRGSQPQHF
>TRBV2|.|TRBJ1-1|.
TGTGCCAGCATGAATAGTAGGAACACTGAAGCTTTCTTT
CASMNSRNTEAFF
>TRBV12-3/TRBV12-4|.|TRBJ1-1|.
TGTGCCAGCAGTTTGCGGGTGAACACTGAAGCTTTCTTT
CASSLRVNTEAFF
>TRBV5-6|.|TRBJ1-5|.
TGTGCCAGCAGCTTGTGGGGGCTAGACCATCAGCCCCAGCATTTT
CASSLWGLDHQPQHF
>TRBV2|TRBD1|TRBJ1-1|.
TGTGCCAGCAGCGGAGACAGGGGGCGAGACACTGAAGCTTTCTTT
CASSGDRGRDTEAFF
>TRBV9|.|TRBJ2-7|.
TGTGCCAGCAGCGTAGGTTTGGTGCGCGAGCAGTACTTC
CASSVGLVREQYF
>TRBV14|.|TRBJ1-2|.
TGTGCCAGCAGCCAATTACCCGGAGGGAGCGGGAATAACTATGGCTACACCTTC
CASSQLPGGSGNNYGYTF
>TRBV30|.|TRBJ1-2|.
TGTGCCTGGAGTTATGGGACTCCCAGCAGGGGCTACACCTTC
CAWSYGTPSRGYTF
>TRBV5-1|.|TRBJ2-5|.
TGCGCCAGCAGCTTCGGGGAGGCCGGAAGGGAGACCCAGTACTTC
CASSFGEAGRETQYF
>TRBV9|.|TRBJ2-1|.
TGTGCCAGCAGCGTAGGGTTTAGGGGGGGTGTTGGTGAGCAGTTCTTC
CASSVGFRGGVGEQFF
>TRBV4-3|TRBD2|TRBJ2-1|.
TGCGCCAGCAGCCTAAGAACTAGCGGGGGGGGCAATGAGCAGTTCTTC
CASSLRTSGGGNEQFF
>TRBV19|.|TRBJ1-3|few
TGTGCCAGTAGGCGGTTTGAGGGAGATGGCTCTGGAAACACCATATATTTT
CASRRFEGDGSGNTIYF
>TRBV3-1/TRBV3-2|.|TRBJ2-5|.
TGTGCCAGCAGCCCCCGGCGTGGGCTCGAGACCCAGTACTTC
CASSPRRGLETQYF
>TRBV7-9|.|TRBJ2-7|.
TGTGCCAGCAGCTTAGTAGACAGCTACGAGCAGTACTTC
CASSLVDSYEQYF
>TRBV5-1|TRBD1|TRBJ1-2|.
TGCGCCAGCAGCTTACTAAACAGGGGATCAAACTATGGCTACACCTTC
CASSLLNRGSNYGYTF
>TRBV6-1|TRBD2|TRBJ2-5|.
TGTGCCAGCAGTGAAAGGGCGGGGGGACAAGAGACCCAGTACTTC
CASSERAGGQETQYF
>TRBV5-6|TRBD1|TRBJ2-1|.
TGTGCCAGCAGCGTACTCTTGGGACAGGGCTTAAATGAGCAGTTCTTC
CASSVLLGQGLNEQFF
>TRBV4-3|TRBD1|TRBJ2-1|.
TGCGCCAGCAGCCCGGACAGGGGGATCTACAATGAGCAGTTCTTC
CASSPDRGIYNEQFF
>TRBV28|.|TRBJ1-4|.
TGTGCCAGCACCTGGACAGTTGATAATGAAAAACTGTTTTTT
CASTWTVDNEKLFF
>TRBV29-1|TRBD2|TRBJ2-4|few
TGCAGCGTTTTCCGCGGGGGGAACATTCAGTACTTC
CSVFRGGNIQYF
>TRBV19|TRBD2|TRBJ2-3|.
TGTGCCAGTAGTGCTTTCAGCGGGGGGGTCACAGATACGCAGTATTTT
CASSAFSGGVTDTQYF
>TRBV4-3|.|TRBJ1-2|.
TGCGCCAGCAGCCAAGCGGAACAGGGCTTCCTGTATGGCTACACCTTC
CASSQAEQGFLYGYTF
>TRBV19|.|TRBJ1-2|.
TGTGCCAGTAGTATGGTCTCGGTTCCAAAACTTTCCCACACCTTC
CASSMVSVPKLSHTF
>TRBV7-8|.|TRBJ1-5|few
TGTGCCAGCAGCTTTCTAAAAGATAGCAATCAGCCCCAGCATTTT
CASSFLKDSNQPQHF